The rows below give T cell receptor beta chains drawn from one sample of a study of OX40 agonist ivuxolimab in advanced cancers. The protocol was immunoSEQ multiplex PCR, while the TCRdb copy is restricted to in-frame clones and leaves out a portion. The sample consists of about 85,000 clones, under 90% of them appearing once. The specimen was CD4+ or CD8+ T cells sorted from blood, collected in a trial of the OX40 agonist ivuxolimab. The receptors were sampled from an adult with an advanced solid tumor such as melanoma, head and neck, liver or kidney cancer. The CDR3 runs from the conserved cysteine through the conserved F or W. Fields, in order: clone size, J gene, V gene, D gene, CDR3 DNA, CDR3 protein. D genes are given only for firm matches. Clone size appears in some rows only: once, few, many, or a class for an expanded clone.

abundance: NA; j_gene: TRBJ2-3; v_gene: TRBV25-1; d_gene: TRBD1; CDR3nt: TGTGCCAGCAGTGAAAACAGGGGGCTTGGAGATACGCAGTATTTT; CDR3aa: CASSENRGLGDTQYF
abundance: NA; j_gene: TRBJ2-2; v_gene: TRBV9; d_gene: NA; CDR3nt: TGTGCCAGCAGCGTACTGACAGGAAACACCGGGGAGCTGTTTTTT; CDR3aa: CASSVLTGNTGELFF
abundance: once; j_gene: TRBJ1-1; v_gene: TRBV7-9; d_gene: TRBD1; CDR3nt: TGTGCCAGCAGCGGGACAGGATACGAAGCTTTCTTT; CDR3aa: CASSGTGYEAFF
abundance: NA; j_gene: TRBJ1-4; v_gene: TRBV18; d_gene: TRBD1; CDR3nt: TGTGCCAGCTCACCAAACAGGGGAGGAGAAAAACTGTTTTTT; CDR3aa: CASSPNRGGEKLFF
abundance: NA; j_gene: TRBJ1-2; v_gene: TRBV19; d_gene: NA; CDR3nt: TGTGCCAGTACGGTGGACTATGGCTACACCTTC; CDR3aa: CASTVDYGYTF
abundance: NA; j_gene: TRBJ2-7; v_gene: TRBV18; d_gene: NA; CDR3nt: TGTGCCAGCTCACCGGCGACCTACGAGCAGTACTTC; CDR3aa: CASSPATYEQYF
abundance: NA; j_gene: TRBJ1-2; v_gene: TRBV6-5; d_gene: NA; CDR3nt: TGTGCCAGCAGTCCTAGAGAAAACTATGGCTACACCTTC; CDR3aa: CASSPRENYGYTF
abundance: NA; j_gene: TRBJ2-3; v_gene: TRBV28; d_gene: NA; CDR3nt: TGTGCCAGCATCAGAGGGTCGGATACGCAGTATTTT; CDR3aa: CASIRGSDTQYF
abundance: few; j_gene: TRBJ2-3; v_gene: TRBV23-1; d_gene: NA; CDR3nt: TGCGCCAGCAGTCAACTTCGACAGCGTTACCTTTCTGATACGCAGTATTTT; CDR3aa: CASSQLRQRYLSDTQYF
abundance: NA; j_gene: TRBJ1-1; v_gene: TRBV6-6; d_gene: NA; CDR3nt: TGTGCCAGCAGTTACCCCGTACAGGGTCTCCCCACTGAAGCTTTCTTT; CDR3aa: CASSYPVQGLPTEAFF
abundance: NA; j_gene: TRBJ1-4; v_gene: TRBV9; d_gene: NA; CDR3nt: TGTGCCAGTTCGTGGGATGGAGAAAAACTGTTTTTT; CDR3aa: CASSWDGEKLFF
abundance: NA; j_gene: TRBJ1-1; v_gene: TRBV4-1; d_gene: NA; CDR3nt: TGCGCCAGCAGCGACTTCCACACCCGTTTGAACACTGAAGCTTTCTTT; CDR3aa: CASSDFHTRLNTEAFF
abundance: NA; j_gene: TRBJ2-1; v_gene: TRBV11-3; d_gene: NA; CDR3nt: TGTGCCAGCAGCTTAGATGCGGGCGATGAGCAGTTCTTC; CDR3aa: CASSLDAGDEQFF